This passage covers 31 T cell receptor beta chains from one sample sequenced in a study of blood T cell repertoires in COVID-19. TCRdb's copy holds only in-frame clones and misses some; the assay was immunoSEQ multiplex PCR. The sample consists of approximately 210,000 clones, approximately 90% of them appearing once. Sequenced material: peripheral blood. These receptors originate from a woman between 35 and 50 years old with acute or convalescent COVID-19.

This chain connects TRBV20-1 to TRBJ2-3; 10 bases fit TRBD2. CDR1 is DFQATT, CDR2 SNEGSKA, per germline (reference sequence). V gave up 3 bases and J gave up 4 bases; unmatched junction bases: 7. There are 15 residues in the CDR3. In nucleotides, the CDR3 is TGCAGTGCTAGTAAGCGGGGGGGCCTCTCAGATACGCAGTATTTT. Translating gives CSASKRGGLSDTQYF.

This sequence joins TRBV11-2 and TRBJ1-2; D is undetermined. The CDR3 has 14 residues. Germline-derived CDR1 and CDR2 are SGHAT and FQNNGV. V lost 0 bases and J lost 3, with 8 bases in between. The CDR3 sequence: CASSLDARYYGYTF. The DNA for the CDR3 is TGTGCCAGCAGCTTAGATGCCCGGTACTATGGCTACACCTTC. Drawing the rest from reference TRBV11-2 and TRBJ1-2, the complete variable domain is EAGVAQSPRYKIIEKRQSVAFWCNPISGHATLYWYQQILGQGPKLLIQFQNNGVVDDSQLPKDRFSAERLKGVDSTLKIQPAKLEDSAVYLCASSLDARYYGYTFGSGTRLTVV.

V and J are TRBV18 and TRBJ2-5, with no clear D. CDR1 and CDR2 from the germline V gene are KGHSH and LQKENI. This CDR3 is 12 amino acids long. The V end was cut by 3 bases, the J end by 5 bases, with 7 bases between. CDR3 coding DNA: TGTGCCAGCTCACCGACTCAGGAGACCCAGTACTTC. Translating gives CASSPTQETQYF. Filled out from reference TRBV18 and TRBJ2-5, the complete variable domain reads NAGVMQNPRHLVRRRGQEARLRCSPMKGHSHVYWYRQLPEEGLKFMVYLQKENIIDESGMPKERFSAEFPKEGPSILRIQQVVRGDSAAYFCASSPTQETQYFGPGTRLLVL.

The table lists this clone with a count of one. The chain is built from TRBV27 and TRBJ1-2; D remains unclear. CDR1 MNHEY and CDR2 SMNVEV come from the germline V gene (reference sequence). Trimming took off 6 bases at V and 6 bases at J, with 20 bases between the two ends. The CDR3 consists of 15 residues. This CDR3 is CASSPSSSRFDGYTF. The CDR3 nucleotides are TGTGCCAGCAGCCCCTCGTCTAGTAGGTTCGATGGCTACACCTTC.

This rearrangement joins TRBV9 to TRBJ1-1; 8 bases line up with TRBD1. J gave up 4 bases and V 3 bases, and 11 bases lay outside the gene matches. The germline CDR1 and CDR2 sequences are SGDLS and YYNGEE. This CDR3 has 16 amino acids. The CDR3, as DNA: TGTGCCAGCAGCGCTCCAGGGGGCGGACGAGGCACTGAAGCTTTCTTT. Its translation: CASSAPGGGRGTEAFF.

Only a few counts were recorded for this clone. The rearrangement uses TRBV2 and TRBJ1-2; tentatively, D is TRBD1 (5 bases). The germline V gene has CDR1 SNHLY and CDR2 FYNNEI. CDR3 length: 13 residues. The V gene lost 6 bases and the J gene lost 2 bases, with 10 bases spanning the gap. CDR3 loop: CASRAQENYGYTF. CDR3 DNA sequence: TGTGCCAGCAGGGCACAGGAGAACTATGGCTACACCTTC.

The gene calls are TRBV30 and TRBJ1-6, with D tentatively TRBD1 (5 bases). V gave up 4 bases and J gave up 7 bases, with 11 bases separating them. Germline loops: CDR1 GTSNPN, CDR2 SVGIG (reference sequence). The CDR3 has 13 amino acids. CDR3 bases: TGTGCCTGGACGACAGTGGAGAATTCACCCCTCCACTTT. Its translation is CAWTTVENSPLHF.

The chain's CDR3 is CASGLVLDGQLPQYSGNTIYF. The CDR3 DNA is TGTGCTAGTGGTTTGGTACTAGATGGGCAGCTACCTCAGTACTCTGGAAACACCATATATTTT. This chain joins TRBV12-5 and TRBJ1-3; no definite D call. V gave up 0 bases and J gave up 0 bases, with 24 bases separating them. CDR1 LGHNT and CDR2 FRNRAP come from the germline V gene. The CDR3 runs to 21 residues.

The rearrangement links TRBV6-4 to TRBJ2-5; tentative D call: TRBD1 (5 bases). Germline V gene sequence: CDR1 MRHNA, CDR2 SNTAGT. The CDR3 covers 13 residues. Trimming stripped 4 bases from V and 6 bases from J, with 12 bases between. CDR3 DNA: TGTGCCAGCAGTGTCACTCCAGGGAAGACCCAGTACTTC. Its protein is CASSVTPGKTQYF.

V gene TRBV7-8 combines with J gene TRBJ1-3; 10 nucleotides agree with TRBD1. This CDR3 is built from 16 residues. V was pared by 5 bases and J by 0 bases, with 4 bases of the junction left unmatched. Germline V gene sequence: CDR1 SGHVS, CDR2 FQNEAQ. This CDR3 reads CASSRQGANSGNTIYF. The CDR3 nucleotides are TGTGCCAGCAGCAGACAGGGGGCCAACTCTGGAAACACCATATATTTT.

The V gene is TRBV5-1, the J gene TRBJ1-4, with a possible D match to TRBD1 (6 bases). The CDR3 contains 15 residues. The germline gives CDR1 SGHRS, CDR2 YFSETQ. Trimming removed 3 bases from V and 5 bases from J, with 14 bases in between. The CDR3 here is CASSSYTGTNEKLFF. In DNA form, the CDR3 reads TGCGCCAGCAGCTCGTACACAGGGACCAATGAAAAACTGTTTTTT. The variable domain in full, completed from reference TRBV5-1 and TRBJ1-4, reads KAGVTQTPRYLIKTRGQQVTLSCSPISGHRSVSWYQQTPGQGLQFLFEYFSETQRNKGNFPGRFSGRQFSNSRSEMNVSTLELGDSALYLCASSSYTGTNEKLFFGSGTQLSVL.

The chain's CDR3 is CASSRDWGSPLHF. CDR3 coding DNA: TGTGCCAGCAGTCGGGACTGGGGTTCACCCCTCCACTTT. The V call is TRBV6-5, the J call TRBJ1-6, with a weak D call TRBD1 (5 bases). The V gene's germline CDR1 is MNHEY and CDR2 SVGAGI. V was pared by 5 bases and J by 9 bases, with 11 bases between. The CDR3 runs to 13 residues.

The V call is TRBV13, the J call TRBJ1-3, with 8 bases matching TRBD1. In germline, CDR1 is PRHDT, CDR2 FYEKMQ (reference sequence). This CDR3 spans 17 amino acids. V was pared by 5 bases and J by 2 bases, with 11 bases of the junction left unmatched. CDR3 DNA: TGTGCCAGCAGCCTTAGGACAGGGAGAAGCGCTGGAAACACCATATATTTT. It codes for CASSLRTGRSAGNTIYF.

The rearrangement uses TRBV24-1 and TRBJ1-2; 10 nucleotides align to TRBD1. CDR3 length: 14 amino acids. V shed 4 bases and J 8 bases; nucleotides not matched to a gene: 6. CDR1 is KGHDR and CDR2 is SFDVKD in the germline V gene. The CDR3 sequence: CATSDPGTGVGYTF. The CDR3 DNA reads TGTGCCACCAGTGACCCCGGGACAGGGGTGGGCTACACCTTC.

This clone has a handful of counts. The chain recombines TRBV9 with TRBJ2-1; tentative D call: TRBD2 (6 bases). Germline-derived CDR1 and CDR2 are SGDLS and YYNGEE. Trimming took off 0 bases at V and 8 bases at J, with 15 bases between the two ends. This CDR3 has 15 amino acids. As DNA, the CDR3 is TGTGCCAGCAGCGTAGCTAGCGTCTCCGTCGATGAGCAGTTCTTC. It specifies CASSVASVSVDEQFF.

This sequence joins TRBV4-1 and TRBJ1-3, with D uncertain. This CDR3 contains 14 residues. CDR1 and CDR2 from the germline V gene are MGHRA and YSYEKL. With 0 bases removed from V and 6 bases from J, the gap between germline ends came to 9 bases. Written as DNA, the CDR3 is TGCGCCAGCAGCCAAGATTTCAGGTCAAACACCATATATTTT. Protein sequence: CASSQDFRSNTIYF.

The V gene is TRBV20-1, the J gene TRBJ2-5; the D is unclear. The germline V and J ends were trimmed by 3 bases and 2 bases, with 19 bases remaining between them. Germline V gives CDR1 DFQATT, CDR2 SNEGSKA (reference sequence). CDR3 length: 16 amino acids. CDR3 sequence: CSASRPPSTGQETQYF. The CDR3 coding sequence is TGCAGTGCTAGTCGACCGCCTTCGACTGGACAAGAGACCCAGTACTTC.

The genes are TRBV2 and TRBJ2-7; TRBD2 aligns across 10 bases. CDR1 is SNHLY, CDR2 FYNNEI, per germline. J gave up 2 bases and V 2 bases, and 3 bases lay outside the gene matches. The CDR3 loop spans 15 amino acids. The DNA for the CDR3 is TGTGCCAGCAGTGAAACTAGCGGGGTGACCTACGAGCAGTACGTC. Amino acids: CASSETSGVTYEQYV.

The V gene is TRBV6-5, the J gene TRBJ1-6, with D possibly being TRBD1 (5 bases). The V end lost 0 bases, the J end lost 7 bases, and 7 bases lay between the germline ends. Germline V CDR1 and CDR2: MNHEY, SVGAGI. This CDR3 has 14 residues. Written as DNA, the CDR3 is TGTGCCAGCAGTTACTCGGCAGGGAATTCACCCCTCCACTTT. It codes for CASSYSAGNSPLHF.

Here the CDR3 reads CATSDRSSYNEQFF. The CDR3 DNA is TGTGCCACCTCCGACAGGAGCTCCTACAATGAGCAGTTCTTC. The chain carries TRBV27 and TRBJ2-1; possibly TRBD1 for D (6 bases). V dropped 10 bases and J dropped 0 bases, with 13 bases sitting between them. The length of the CDR3 is 14 residues. From germline, CDR1 is MNHEY and CDR2 SMNVEV (reference sequence).

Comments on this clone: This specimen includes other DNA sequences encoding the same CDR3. The CDR3 DNA sequence: TGTGCCAGCTCACCAGCGGGGGGGCCAGAGACCCAGTACTTC. It translates to CASSPAGGPETQYF. J is TRBJ2-5 and V is TRBV18; TRBD2 aligns across 9 bases. This CDR3 region has 14 residues. Germline V gene sequence: CDR1 KGHSH, CDR2 LQKENI. Trimming removed 2 bases from V and 4 bases from J; junction bases left unmatched: 2. The whole variable domain, filled in from reference TRBV18 and TRBJ2-5, reads NAGVMQNPRHLVRRRGQEARLRCSPMKGHSHVYWYRQLPEEGLKFMVYLQKENIIDESGMPKERFSAEFPKEGPSILRIQQVVRGDSAAYFCASSPAGGPETQYFGPGTRLLVL.

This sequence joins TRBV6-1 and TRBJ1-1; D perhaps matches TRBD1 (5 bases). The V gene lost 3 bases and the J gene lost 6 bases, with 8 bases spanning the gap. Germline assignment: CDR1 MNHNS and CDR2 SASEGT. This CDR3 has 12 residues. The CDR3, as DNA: TGTGCCAGCAGTGATTGGGGCGCTGAAGCTTTCTTT. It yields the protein CASSDWGAEAFF.

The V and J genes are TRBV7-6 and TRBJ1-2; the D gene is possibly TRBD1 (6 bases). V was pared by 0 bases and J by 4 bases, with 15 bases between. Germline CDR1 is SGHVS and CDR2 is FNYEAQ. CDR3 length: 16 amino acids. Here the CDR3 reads CASSLAGAGSTYGYTF. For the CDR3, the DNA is TGTGCCAGCAGCTTAGCGGGGGCAGGGTCCACCTATGGCTACACCTTC.

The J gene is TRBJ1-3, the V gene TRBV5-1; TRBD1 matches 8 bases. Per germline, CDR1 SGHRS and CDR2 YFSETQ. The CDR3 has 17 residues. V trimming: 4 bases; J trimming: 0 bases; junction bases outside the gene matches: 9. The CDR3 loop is CASSTSGQAFSGNTIYF. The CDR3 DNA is TGCGCCAGCAGCACCTCGGGACAGGCCTTCTCTGGAAACACCATATATTTT.

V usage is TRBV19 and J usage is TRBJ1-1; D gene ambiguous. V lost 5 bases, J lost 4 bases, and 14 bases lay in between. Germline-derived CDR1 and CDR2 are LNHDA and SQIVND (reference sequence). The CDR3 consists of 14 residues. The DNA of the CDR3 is TGTGCCAGTAGTCGCACACGGGGATCCACTGAAGCTTTCTTT. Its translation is CASSRTRGSTEAFF.

The CDR3 nucleotides read TGCAGTGCGGGGGGTCAAGGGGGATCTAACTATGGCTACACCTTC. This encodes CSAGGQGGSNYGYTF. The chain employs TRBV29-1 and TRBJ1-2; TRBD1 is a possible D gene (6 bases). The germline V gene encodes CDR1 SQVTM and CDR2 ANQGSEA. The CDR3 contains 15 residues. The entire variable domain, with the rest obtained from reference TRBV29-1 and TRBJ1-2, is as follows: SAVISQKPSRDICQRGTSLTIQCQVDSQVTMMFWYRQQPGQSLTLIATANQGSEATYESGFVIDKFPISRPNLTFSTLTVSNMSPEDSSIYLCSAGGQGGSNYGYTFGSGTRLTVV.

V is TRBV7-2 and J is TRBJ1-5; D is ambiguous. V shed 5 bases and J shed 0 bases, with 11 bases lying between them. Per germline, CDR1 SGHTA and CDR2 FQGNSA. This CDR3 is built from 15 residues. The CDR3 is CASSAGVTSNQPQHF. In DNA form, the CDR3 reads TGTGCCAGCAGCGCCGGGGTTACTAGCAATCAGCCCCAGCATTTT.

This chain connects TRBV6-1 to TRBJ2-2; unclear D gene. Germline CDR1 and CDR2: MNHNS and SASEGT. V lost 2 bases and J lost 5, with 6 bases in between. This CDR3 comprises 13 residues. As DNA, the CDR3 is TGTGCCAGCAGTGAACTGGAGACCGGGGAGCTGTTTTTT. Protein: CASSELETGELFF.

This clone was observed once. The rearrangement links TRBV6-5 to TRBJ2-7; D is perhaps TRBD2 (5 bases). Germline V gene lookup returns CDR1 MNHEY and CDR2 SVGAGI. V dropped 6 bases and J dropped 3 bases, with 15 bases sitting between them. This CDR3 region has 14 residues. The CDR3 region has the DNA TGTGCCAGCAGCACAGTTTCCGCGGGCTACGAGCAGTACGTC. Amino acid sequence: CASSTVSAGYEQYV.

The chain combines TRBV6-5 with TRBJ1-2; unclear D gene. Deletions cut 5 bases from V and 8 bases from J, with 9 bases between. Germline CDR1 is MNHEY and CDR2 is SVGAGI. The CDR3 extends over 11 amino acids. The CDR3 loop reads CASSHREGYTF. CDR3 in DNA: TGTGCCAGCAGTCACAGAGAGGGCTACACCTTC.

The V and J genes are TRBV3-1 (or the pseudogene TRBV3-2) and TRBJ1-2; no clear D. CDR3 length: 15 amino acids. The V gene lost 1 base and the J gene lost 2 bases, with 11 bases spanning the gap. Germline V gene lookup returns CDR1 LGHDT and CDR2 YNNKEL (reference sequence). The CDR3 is CASSQGAGRNYGYTF. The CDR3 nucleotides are TGTGCCAGCAGCCAAGGGGCCGGCAGGAACTATGGCTACACCTTC.